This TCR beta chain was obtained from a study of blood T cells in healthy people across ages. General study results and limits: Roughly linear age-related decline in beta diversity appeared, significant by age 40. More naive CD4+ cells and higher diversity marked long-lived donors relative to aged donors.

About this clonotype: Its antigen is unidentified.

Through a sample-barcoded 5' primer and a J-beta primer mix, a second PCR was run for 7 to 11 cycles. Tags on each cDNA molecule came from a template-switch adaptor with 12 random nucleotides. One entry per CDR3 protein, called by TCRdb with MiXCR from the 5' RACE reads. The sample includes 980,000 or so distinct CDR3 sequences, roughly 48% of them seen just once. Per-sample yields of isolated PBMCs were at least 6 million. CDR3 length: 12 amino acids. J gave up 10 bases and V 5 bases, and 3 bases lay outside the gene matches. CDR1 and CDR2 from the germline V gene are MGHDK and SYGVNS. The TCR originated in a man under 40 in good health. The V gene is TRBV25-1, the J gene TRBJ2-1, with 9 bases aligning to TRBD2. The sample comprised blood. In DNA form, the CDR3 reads TGTGCCAGCAGTATTAGCGGGGGAGAGCAGTTCTTC. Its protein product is CASSISGGEQFF. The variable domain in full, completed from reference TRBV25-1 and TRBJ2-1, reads EADIYQTPRYLVIGTGKKITLECSQTMGHDKMYWYQQDPGMELHLIHYSYGVNSTEKGDLSSESTVSRIRTEHFPLTLESARPSHTSQYLCASSISGGEQFFGPGTRLTVL.